Each of the 5 T cell receptor beta chains below was sequenced from the same sample in a study of human T cells and chemical hapten exposure. The time point is: patch test 2, 6 weeks after DPC sensitization. The treatment denotes: therapeutic diphenylcyclopropenone sensitization with weekly scalp DPC. From the RACE reads, TCRdb called clonotypes with MiXCR, one entry per CDR3 protein. This sample has some 96,000 distinct CDR3 sequences; 9% to 9.5% occur once, and the top ten carry just over 2%. Specimen: whole blood, collected in connection with sensitization to the hapten diphenylcyclopropenone (DPC). All receptors derive from a woman between 40 and 55 years old with alopecia areata. Some clones in this sample may be carry-over from other donors' samples.

This clonotype occurred many times. The chain combines TRBV5-1 with TRBJ2-5; 9 bases are shared with TRBD1. CDR3 length equals 15 residues. Germline V gene data show CDR1 as SGHRS and CDR2 as YFSETQ. With V trimmed by 0 bases and J by 5 bases, 5 bases remained unmatched. CDR3 sequence reads: CASSLGTGAGETQYF. CDR3 nucleotides: TGCGCCAGCAGCTTGGGGACAGGGGCTGGGGAGACCCAGTACTTC.

Here the CDR3 DNA reads TGTGCCAGCAGCTTAACCACTAGCGGGAGCTACAATGAGCAGTTCTTC. Residues: CASSLTTSGSYNEQFF. The chain employs TRBV11-2 and TRBJ2-1, with 11 bases identical to TRBD2. After removal of 2 bases from V and 3 bases from J, the junction contained 3 bases not matched to a gene. There are 16 residues in the CDR3. Germline V CDR1 and CDR2: SGHAT, FQNNGV.

The chain couples TRBV5-6 to TRBJ2-3, with D perhaps TRBD2 (6 bases). V shed 4 bases and J shed 4 bases, with 16 bases lying between them. Germline values: CDR1 SGHDT, CDR2 YYEEEE. The CDR3 is 15 residues long. CDR3 nucleotide sequence: TGTGCCAGCAGCCTGACTAGGGTGGAACCAGATACGCAGTATTTT. It translates to CASSLTRVEPDTQYF.

In its sample, this clonotype was seen many times. This chain joins TRBV20-1 and TRBJ2-1, with 7 bases that match TRBD1. The CDR3 sequence is 15 residues long. Unmatched junction bases numbered 8, after V lost 5 bases and J lost 1 base. Germline V CDR1 and CDR2: DFQATT, SNEGSKA (reference sequence). CDR3 loop: CSALPQGLSYNEQFF. The CDR3 nucleotides read TGCAGTGCTCTTCCACAGGGGTTATCCTACAATGAGCAGTTCTTC.

The chain links TRBV6-1 to TRBJ2-7, with TRBD1 matching 10 bases. Germline trimming cut 6 bases from V and 5 bases from J; bases unmatched to any gene: 4. In germline, CDR1 is MNHNS, CDR2 SASEGT. The CDR3 runs to 13 residues. The CDR3 DNA reads as TGTGCCAGCAGGGGACAGGGGTGGGACGAGCAGTACTTC. The encoded protein is CASRGQGWDEQYF.